The source of this T cell receptor (beta chain) is a study of blood T cell repertoires in COVID-19. With V trimmed by 10 bases and J by 5 bases, 9 bases remained unmatched. CDR1 and CDR2 from the germline V gene are LNHDA and SQIVND (reference sequence). The CDR3 contains 14 residues. This clone showed up just once. Profiling relied on immunoSEQ multiplex PCR, and the TCRdb table lists in-frame clones only, not all of them. The repertoire holds around 53,000 clones, with about 87% as singletons. The chain uses TRBV19 and TRBJ1-5, with 9 positions matching TRBD1. The clonotype was recovered from a man between 45 and 60 years old with acute or convalescent COVID-19. The source material was peripheral blood. CDR3 amino acids: CAISTGQGYQPQHF. For the CDR3, the DNA is TGTGCCATTTCTACGGGACAGGGTTATCAGCCCCAGCATTTT.